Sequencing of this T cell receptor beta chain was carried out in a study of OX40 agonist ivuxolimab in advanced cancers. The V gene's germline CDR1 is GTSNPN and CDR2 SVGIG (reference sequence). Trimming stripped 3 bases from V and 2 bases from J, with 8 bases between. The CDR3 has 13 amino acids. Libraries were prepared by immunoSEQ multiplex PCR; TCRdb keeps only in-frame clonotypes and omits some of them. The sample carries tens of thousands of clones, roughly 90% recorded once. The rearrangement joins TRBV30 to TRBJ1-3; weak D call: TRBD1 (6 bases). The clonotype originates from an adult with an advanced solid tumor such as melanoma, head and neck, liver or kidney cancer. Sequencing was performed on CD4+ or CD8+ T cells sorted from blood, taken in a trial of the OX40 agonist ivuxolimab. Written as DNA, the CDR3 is TGTGCCTGGAGGACAGGTCCTGGAAACACCATATATTTT. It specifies CAWRTGPGNTIYF.